This T cell receptor (beta chain) derives from a study of blood T cell repertoires in COVID-19. Study context: Spain, Italy and the United States supplied samples that represented acute and convalescent COVID-19. T cells, B-cell-depleted T cells, or PBMCs provided the cDNA or gDNA that served as material.

Method: immunoSEQ multiplex PCR; TCRdb's copy keeps in-frame clones and lacks some. The sample lists 200,000 to 250,000 clones, roughly 80% occurring once. V was clipped by 3 bases and J by 2 bases, with 13 bases between them. Germline loops: CDR1 SQVTM, CDR2 ANQGSEA. The CDR3 covers 14 residues. Sequencing used peripheral blood. V gene TRBV29-1 combines with J gene TRBJ1-2, with D possibly matching TRBD1 (6 bases). The receptor's source is an elderly woman with active or convalescent COVID-19. In DNA form, the CDR3 reads TGCAGCGTTGACCAGGGGAGAAAAAACTATGGCTACACCTTC. Translating gives CSVDQGRKNYGYTF.